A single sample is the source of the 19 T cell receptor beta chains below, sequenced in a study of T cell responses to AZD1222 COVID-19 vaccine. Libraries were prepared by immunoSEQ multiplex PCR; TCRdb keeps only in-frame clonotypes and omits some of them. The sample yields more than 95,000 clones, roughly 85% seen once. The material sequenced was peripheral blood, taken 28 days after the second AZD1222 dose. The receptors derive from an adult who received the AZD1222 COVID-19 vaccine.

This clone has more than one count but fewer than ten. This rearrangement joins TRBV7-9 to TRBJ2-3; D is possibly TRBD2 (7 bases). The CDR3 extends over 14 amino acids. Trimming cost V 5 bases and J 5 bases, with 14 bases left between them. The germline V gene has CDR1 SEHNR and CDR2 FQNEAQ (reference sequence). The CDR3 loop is CASSDGGPVDTQYF. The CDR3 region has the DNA TGTGCCAGCAGCGACGGGGGGCCGGTAGATACGCAGTATTTT.

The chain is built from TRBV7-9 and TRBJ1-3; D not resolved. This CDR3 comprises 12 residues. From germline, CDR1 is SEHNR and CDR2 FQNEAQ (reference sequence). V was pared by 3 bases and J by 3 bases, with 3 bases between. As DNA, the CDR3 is TGTGCCAGCAGCTTCGGTGGAAACACCATATATTTT. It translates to CASSFGGNTIYF.

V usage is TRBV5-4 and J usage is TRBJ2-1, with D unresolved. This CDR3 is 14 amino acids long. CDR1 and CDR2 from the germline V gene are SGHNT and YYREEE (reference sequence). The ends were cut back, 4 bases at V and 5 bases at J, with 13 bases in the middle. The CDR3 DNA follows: TGTGCCAGCAGCCCGACCCCCGGAAACAATGAGCAGTTCTTC. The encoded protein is CASSPTPGNNEQFF.

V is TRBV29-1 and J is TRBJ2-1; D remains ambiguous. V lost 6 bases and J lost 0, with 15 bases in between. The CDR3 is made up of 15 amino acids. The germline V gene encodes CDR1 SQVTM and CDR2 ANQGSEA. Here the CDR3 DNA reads TGCAGCGTCCTGGGTACGGCTAGCTCCTACAATGAGCAGTTCTTC. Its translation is CSVLGTASSYNEQFF.

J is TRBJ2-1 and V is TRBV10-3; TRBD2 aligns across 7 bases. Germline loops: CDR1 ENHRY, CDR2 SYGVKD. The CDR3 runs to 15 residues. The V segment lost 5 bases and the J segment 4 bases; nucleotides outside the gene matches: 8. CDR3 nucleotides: TGTGCCATCAGTACAGTCGGGGGGATATACAATGAGCAGTTCTTC. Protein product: CAISTVGGIYNEQFF.

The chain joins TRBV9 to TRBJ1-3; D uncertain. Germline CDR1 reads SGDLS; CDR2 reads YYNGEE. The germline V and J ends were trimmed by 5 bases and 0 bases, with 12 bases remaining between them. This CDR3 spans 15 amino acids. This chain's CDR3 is CASRGAYNSGNTIYF. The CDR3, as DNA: TGTGCCAGCAGGGGAGCTTATAACTCTGGAAACACCATATATTTT.

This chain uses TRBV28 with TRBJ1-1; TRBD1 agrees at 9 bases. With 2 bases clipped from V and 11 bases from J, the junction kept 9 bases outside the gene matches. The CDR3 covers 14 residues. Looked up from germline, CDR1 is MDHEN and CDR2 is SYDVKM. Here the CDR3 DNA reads TGTGCCAGCAGTTTACGACAGGGGGGAGGTTATGCTTTCTTT. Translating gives CASSLRQGGGYAFF.

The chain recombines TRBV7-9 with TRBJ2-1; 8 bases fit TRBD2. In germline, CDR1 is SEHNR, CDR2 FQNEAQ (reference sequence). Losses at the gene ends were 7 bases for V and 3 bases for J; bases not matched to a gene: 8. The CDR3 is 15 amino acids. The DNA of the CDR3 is TGTGCCAGCAAGAAAGCCGGGACTAGCTACAATGAGCAGTTCTTC. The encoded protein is CASKKAGTSYNEQFF. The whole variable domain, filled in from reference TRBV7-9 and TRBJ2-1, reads DTGVSQNPRHKITKRGQNVTFRCDPISEHNRLYWYRQTLGQGPEFLTYFQNEAQLEKSRLLSDRFSAERPKGSFSTLEIQRTEQGDSAMYLCASKKAGTSYNEQFFGPGTRLTVL.

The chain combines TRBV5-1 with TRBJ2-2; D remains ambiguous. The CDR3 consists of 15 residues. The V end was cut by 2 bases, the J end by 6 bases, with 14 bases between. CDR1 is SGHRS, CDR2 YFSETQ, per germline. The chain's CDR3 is CASSFSAGDSGELFF. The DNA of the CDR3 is TGCGCCAGCAGCTTTTCGGCAGGTGATTCCGGGGAGCTGTTTTTT.

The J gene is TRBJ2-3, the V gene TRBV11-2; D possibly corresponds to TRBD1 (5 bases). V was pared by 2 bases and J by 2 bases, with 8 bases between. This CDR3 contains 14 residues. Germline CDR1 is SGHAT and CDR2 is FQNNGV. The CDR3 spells CASSLNRFTDTQYF. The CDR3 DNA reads TGTGCCAGCAGCTTAAACAGGTTCACAGATACGCAGTATTTT.

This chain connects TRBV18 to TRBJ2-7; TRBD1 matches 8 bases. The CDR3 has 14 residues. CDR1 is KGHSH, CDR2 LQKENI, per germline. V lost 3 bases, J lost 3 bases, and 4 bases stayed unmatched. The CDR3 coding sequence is TGTGCCAGCTCACCGCCGACAGGGGTCTACGAGCAGTACTTC. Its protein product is CASSPPTGVYEQYF. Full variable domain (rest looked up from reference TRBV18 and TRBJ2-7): NAGVMQNPRHLVRRRGQEARLRCSPMKGHSHVYWYRQLPEEGLKFMVYLQKENIIDESGMPKERFSAEFPKEGPSILRIQQVVRGDSAAYFCASSPPTGVYEQYFGPGTRLTVT.

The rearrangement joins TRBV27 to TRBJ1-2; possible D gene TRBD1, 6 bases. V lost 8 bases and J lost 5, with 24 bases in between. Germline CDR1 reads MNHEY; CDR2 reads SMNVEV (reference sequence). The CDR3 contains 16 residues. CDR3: CASSRGGANYRYGYTF. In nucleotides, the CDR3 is TGTGCCAGCTCCCGGGGGGGGGCCAACTATCGGTATGGCTACACCTTC.

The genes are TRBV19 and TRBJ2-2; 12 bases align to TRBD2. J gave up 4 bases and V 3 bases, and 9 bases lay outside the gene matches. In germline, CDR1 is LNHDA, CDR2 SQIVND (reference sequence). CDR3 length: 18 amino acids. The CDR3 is CASSIGPSGGAPTGELFF. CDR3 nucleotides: TGTGCCAGTAGTATCGGGCCTAGCGGGGGGGCCCCCACCGGGGAGCTGTTTTTT.

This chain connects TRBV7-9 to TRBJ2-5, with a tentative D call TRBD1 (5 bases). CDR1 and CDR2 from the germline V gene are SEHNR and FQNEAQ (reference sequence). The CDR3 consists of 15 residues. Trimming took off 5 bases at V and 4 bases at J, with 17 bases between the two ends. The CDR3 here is CASSDPSAGIETQYF. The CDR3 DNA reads TGTGCCAGCAGCGACCCCTCTGCAGGGATAGAGACCCAGTACTTC.

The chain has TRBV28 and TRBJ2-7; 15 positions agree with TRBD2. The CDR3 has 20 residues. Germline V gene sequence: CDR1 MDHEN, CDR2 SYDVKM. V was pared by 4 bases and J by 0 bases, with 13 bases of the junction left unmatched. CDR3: CASSYPGLAGGPTFSYEQYF. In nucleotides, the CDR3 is TGTGCCAGCAGTTACCCGGGACTAGCGGGGGGACCAACATTCTCCTACGAGCAGTACTTC. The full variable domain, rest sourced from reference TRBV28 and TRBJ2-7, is DVKVTQSSRYLVKRTGEKVFLECVQDMDHENMFWYRQDPGLGLRLIYFSYDVKMKEKGDIPEGYSVSREKKERFSLILESASTNQTSMYLCASSYPGLAGGPTFSYEQYFGPGTRLTVT.

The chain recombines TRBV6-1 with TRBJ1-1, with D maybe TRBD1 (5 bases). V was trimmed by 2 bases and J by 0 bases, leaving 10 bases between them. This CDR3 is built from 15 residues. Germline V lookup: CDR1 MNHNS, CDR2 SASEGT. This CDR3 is CASSELGGVNTEAFF. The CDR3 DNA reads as TGTGCCAGCAGTGAATTGGGGGGGGTGAACACTGAAGCTTTCTTT.

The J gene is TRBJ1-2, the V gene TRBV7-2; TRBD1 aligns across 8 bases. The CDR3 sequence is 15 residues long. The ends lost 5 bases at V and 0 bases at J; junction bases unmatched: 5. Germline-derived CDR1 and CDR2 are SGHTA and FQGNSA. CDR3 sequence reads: CASSGRTGTNYGYTF. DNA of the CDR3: TGTGCCAGCAGCGGACGGACAGGGACTAACTATGGCTACACCTTC. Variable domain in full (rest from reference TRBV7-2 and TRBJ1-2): GAGVSQSPSNKVTEKGKDVELRCDPISGHTALYWYRQSLGQGLEFLIYFQGNSAPDKSGLPSDRFSAERTGGSVSTLTIQRTQQEDSAVYLCASSGRTGTNYGYTFGSGTRLTVV.

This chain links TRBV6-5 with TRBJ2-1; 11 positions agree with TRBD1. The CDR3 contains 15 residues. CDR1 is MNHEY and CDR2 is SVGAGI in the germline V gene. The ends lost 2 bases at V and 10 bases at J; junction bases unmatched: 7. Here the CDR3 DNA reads TGTGCCAGCAGTTACCAGGGACAGGGGGTGAGGGAGCAGTTCTTC. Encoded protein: CASSYQGQGVREQFF.

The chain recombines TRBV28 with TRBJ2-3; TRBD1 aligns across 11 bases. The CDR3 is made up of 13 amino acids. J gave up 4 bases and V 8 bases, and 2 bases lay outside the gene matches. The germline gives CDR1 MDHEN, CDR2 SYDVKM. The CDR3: CASLGQGADTQYF. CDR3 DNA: TGTGCCAGCCTGGGACAGGGGGCAGATACGCAGTATTTT.